This T cell receptor (beta chain) is from a study of T cells after yellow fever vaccination. This clonotype was picked up many times. MiXCR, run by TCRdb on the 5' RACE reads, gives a single entry per CDR3 protein. The table shows about 85,000 distinct CDR3 sequences, with roughly 13% occurring only once. The germline V and J ends were trimmed by 5 bases and 7 bases, with 17 bases remaining between them. The CDR3 extends over 14 amino acids. Germline lookup yields CDR1 SGHTA and CDR2 FQGTGA. Sequencing was performed on CD8+ T cells not binding an NS4B(214-222) dextramer, sorted from PBMCs, taken less than 25 days after the first yellow fever vaccination. The sequence was collected from a man aged 18 to 30 who received the YFV17D yellow fever vaccine. This chain connects TRBV7-3 to TRBJ1-1, with D perhaps matching TRBD1 (6 bases). CDR3 in amino acids: CASSPSGGPNEAFF. In DNA form, the CDR3 reads TGTGCCAGCAGCCCTTCTGGGGGGCCCAATGAAGCTTTCTTT.